This is a list of T cell receptor beta chains from one sample in a study of cytomegalovirus exposure and HLA in healthy donors. Here immunoSEQ multiplex PCR was the method, and the copy in TCRdb shows in-frame clones only, minus some. Found here are 100,000 to 150,000 clones, around 76% of them singletons; the top ten hold around 28%. Sequencing input: PBMCs. The receptors were sampled from a man between 60 and 75 years old in good health and CMV-seropositive. Each CDR3 is given with its conserved first and last residue. Fields, in order: clone size, V gene, J gene, D gene, CDR3 DNA, CDR3 protein. The D gene is left open where the match is weak. Rows may omit the clone size; those that give it use once, few, many or a size class.

clone size: NA
V gene: TRBV4-2
J gene: TRBJ2-1
D gene: NA
CDR3 DNA: TGTGCCAGCAGCCAGCAGGGGAGCTCCTACAATGAGCAGTTCTTC
CDR3 protein: CASSQQGSSYNEQFF

clone size: NA
V gene: TRBV2
J gene: TRBJ1-2
D gene: TRBD1
CDR3 DNA: TGTGCCAGCAGTGGACAGGGGGCGATTGTATATGGCTACACCTTC
CDR3 protein: CASSGQGAIVYGYTF

clone size: few
V gene: TRBV19
J gene: TRBJ2-7
D gene: TRBD1
CDR3 DNA: TGTGCCGCCGGGACAGGGCTTACCTACGAGCAGTACTTC
CDR3 protein: CAAGTGLTYEQYF

clone size: NA
V gene: TRBV5-6
J gene: TRBJ1-2
D gene: NA
CDR3 DNA: TGTGCCAGCAGCTTGGGGGTTTTACAGGGTAATGGCTACACCTTC
CDR3 protein: CASSLGVLQGNGYTF

clone size: NA
V gene: TRBV7-6
J gene: TRBJ2-1
D gene: TRBD2
CDR3 DNA: TGTGCCAGCAGCGCCCCGGGACTAGCGGGGTTTGGTGAGCAGTTCTTC
CDR3 protein: CASSAPGLAGFGEQFF

clone size: NA
V gene: TRBV6-1
J gene: TRBJ1-3
D gene: NA
CDR3 DNA: TGTGCCAGCAGCCCAACTGGAAACACCATATATTTT
CDR3 protein: CASSPTGNTIYF

clone size: once
V gene: TRBV6-5
J gene: TRBJ1-2
D gene: NA
CDR3 DNA: TGTGCCAGCAGTTACTCTTACCAGGGAAACTATGGCTACACCTTC
CDR3 protein: CASSYSYQGNYGYTF

clone size: few
V gene: TRBV7-9
J gene: TRBJ1-6
D gene: TRBD1
CDR3 DNA: TGTGCCAGCAGACTAGCAGGGGGCTCGGATTCACCCCTCCACTTT
CDR3 protein: CASRLAGGSDSPLHF

clone size: NA
V gene: TRBV2
J gene: TRBJ2-7
D gene: NA
CDR3 DNA: TGTGCCAGCAACGTACCCCGACAGTTCTACGAGCAGTACTTC
CDR3 protein: CASNVPRQFYEQYF

clone size: NA
V gene: TRBV30
J gene: TRBJ2-2
D gene: TRBD2
CDR3 DNA: TGTGCCTGGAGTGTGGCTAGCGGGTGGCCCGGGGAGCTGTTTTTT
CDR3 protein: CAWSVASGWPGELFF

clone size: NA
V gene: TRBV4-1
J gene: TRBJ2-3
D gene: TRBD2
CDR3 DNA: TGCGCCAGCAGATCTAGCGGGGGCCATAATCCCACAGATACGCAGTATTTT
CDR3 protein: CASRSSGGHNPTDTQYF

clone size: few
V gene: TRBV30
J gene: TRBJ1-3
D gene: NA
CDR3 DNA: TGTGCCTGGAGTGTTCCGGGAGGAAACACCATATATTTT
CDR3 protein: CAWSVPGGNTIYF

clone size: NA
V gene: TRBV15
J gene: TRBJ1-5
D gene: NA
CDR3 DNA: TGTGCCACCAGCAGAGCAGGGGATCAGCCCCAGCATTTT
CDR3 protein: CATSRAGDQPQHF

clone size: few
V gene: TRBV15
J gene: TRBJ1-5
D gene: NA
CDR3 DNA: TGTGCCACCAGCAGGCACGACGGGAACAATCAGCCCCAGCATTTT
CDR3 protein: CATSRHDGNNQPQHF

clone size: once
V gene: TRBV4-1
J gene: TRBJ1-2
D gene: NA
CDR3 DNA: TGCGCCAGCAGCCAACCAACAGGGTCGGTCATCTATGGCTACACCTTC
CDR3 protein: CASSQPTGSVIYGYTF

clone size: few
V gene: TRBV27
J gene: TRBJ2-7
D gene: NA
CDR3 DNA: TGTGCCAGCAGTTTATGGGCAGGGGGGAGCTCCTACGAGCAGTACTTC
CDR3 protein: CASSLWAGGSSYEQYF

clone size: NA
V gene: TRBV5-1
J gene: TRBJ1-2
D gene: NA
CDR3 DNA: TGCGCCAGCGGCCGGGACACCCAAAAGTATGGCTACACCTTC
CDR3 protein: CASGRDTQKYGYTF

clone size: NA
V gene: TRBV19
J gene: TRBJ2-1
D gene: TRBD2
CDR3 DNA: TGTGCCAGTAGTATGGGGGACTACACTCCCAATGAGCAGTTCTTC
CDR3 protein: CASSMGDYTPNEQFF

clone size: NA
V gene: TRBV2
J gene: TRBJ2-7
D gene: TRBD2
CDR3 DNA: TGTGCCAGCAGTGAAGCCCTAGCGGGAGGGGGGGAGCAGTACTTC
CDR3 protein: CASSEALAGGGEQYF

clone size: NA
V gene: TRBV5-6
J gene: TRBJ1-1
D gene: NA
CDR3 DNA: TGTGCCAGCATCCGACTAGCGGGGGAAGCTTTCTTT
CDR3 protein: CASIRLAGEAFF

clone size: NA
V gene: TRBV6-1
J gene: TRBJ2-1
D gene: NA
CDR3 DNA: TGTGCCAGCAGTGAAATTGGGAGCCACAATGAGCAGTTCTTC
CDR3 protein: CASSEIGSHNEQFF

clone size: NA
V gene: TRBV30
J gene: TRBJ1-5
D gene: TRBD1
CDR3 DNA: TGTGCCTGGAGTGCCACGCGGGGACAGGGGAGCAATCAGCCCCAGCATTTT
CDR3 protein: CAWSATRGQGSNQPQHF

clone size: few
V gene: TRBV5-1
J gene: TRBJ2-7
D gene: NA
CDR3 DNA: TGCGCCAGCACCGTACAGGGCTCAACCTACGAGCAGTACTTC
CDR3 protein: CASTVQGSTYEQYF

clone size: once
V gene: TRBV18
J gene: TRBJ2-1
D gene: NA
CDR3 DNA: TGTGCCAGCTCACCACCGGCAACCAGGAATGAGCAGTTCTTC
CDR3 protein: CASSPPATRNEQFF